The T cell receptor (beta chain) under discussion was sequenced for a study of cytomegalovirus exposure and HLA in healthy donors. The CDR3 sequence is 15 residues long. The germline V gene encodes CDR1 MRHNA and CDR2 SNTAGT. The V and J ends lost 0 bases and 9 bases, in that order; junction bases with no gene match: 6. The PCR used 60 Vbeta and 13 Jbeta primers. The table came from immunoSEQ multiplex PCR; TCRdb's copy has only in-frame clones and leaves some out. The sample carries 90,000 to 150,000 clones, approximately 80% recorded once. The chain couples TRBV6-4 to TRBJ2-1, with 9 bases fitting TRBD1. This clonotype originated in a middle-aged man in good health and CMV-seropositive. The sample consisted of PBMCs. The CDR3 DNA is TGTGCCAGCAGTGACTCTCCCGACAGGGGGATTGAGCAGTTCTTC. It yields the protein CASSDSPDRGIEQFF.